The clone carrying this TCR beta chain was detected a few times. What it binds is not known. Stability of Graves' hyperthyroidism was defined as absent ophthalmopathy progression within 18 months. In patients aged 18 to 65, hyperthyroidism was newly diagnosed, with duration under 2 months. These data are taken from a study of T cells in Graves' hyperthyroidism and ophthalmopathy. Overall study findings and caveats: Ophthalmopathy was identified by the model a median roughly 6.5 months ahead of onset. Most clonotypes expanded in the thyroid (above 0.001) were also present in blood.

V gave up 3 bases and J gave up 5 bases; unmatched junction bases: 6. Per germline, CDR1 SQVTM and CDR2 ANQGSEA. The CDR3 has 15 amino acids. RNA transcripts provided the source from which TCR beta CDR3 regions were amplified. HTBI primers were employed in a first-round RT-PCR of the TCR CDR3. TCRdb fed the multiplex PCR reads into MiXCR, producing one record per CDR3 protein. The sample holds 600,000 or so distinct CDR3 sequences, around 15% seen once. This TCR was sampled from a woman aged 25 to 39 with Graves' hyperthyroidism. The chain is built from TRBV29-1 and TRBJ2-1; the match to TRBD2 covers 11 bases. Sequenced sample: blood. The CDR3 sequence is CSVERGTSGNNEQFF. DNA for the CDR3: TGCAGCGTTGAGAGAGGGACTAGCGGCAACAATGAGCAGTTCTTC.